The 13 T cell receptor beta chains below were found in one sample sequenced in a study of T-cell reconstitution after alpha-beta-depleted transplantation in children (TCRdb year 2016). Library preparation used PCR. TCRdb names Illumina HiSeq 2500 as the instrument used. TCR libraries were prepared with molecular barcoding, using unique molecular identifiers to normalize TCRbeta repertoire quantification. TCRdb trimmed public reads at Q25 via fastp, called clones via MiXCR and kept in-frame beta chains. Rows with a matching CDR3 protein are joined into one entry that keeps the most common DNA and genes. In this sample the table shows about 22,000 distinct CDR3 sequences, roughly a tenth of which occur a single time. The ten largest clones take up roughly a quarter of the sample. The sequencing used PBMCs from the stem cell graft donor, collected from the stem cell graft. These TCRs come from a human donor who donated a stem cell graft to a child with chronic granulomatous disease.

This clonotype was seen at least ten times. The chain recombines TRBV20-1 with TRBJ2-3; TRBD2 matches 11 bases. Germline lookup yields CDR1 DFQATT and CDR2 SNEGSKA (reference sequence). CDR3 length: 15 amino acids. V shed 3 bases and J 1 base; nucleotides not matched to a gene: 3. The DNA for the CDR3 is TGCAGTGCTAGTCAACTAGCGGGGGGCACAGATACGCAGTATTTT. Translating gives CSASQLAGGTDTQYF.

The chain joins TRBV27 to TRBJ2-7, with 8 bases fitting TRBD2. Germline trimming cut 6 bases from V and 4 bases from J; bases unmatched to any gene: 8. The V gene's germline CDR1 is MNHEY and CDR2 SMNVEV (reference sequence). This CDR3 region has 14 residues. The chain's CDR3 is CASSLGSGGYEQYF. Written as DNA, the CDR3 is TGTGCCAGCAGCCTCGGAAGCGGGGGATACGAGCAGTACTTC.

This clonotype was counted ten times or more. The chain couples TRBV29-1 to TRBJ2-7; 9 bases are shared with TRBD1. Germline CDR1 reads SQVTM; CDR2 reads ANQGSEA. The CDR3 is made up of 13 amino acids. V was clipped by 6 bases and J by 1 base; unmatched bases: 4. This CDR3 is CSVSGTGSYEQYF. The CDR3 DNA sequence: TGCAGCGTGTCCGGGACAGGGTCCTACGAGCAGTACTTC.

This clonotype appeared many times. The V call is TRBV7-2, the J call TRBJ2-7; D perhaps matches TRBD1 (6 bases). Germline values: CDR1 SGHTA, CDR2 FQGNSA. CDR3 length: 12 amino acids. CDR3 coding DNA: TGTGCTATAGCCGGGGACAACTACGAGCAGTACTTC. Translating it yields CAIAGDNYEQYF.

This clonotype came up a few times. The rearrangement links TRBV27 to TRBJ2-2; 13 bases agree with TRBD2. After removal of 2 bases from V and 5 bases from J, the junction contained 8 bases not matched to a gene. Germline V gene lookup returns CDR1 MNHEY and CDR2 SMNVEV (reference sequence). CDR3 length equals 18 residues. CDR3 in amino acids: CASSLGLAGDLGTGELFF. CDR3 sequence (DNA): TGTGCCAGCAGTTTAGGACTAGCGGGAGACTTGGGGACCGGGGAGCTGTTTTTT.

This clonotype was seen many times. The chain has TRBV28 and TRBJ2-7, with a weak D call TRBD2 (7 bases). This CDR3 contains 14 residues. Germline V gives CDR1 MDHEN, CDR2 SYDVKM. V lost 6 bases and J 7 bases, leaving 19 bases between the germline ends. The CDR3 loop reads CASSPTGVGGEQYF. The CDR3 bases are TGTGCCAGCAGCCCGACAGGCGTGGGGGGGGAGCAGTACTTC.

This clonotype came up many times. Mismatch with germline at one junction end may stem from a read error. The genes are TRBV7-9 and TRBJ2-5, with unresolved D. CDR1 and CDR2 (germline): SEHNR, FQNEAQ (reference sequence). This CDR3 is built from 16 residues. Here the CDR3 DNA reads TGTGCCAGCAGTTTAGAAGCGACTCAGTACCAAGAGACCCAGTACTTC. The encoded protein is CASSLEATQYQETQYF. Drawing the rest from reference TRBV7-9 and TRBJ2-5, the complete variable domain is DTGVSQNPRHKITKRGQNVTFRCDPISEHNRLYWYRQTLGQGPEFLTYFQNEAQLEKSRLLSDRFSAERPKGSFSTLEIQRTEQGDSAMYLCASSLEATQYQETQYFGPGTRLLVL.

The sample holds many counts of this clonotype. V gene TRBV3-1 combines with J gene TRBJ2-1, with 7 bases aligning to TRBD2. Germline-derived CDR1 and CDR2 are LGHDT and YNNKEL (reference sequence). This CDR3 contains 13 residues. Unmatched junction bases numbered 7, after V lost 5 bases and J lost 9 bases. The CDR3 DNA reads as TGTGCCAGCAGCAACGGACTAGGTCTTGAGCAGTTCTTC. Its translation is CASSNGLGLEQFF.

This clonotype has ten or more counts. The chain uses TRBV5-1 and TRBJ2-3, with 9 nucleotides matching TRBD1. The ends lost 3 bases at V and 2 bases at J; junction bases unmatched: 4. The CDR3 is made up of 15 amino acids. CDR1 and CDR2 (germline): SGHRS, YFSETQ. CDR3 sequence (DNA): TGCGCCAGCAGCTCGGGACAGGGAAACACAGATACGCAGTATTTT. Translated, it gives CASSSGQGNTDTQYF.

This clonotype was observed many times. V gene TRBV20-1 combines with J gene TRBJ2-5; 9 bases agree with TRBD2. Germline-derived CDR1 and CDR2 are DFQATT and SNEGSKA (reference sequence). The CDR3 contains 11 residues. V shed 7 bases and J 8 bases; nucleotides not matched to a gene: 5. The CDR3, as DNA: TGCAGTGTCTGGCGGGAGGGTACCCAGTACTTC. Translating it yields CSVWREGTQYF.

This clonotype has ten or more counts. CDR3 sequence: CASSRLAGVNEQFF. CDR3 DNA: TGTGCCAGCAGCCGACTAGCGGGAGTCAATGAGCAGTTCTTC. The rearrangement joins TRBV7-3 to TRBJ2-1; 12 bases are shared with TRBD2. This CDR3 has 14 residues. Germline CDR1 reads SGHTA; CDR2 reads FQGTGA. The V segment lost 5 bases and the J segment 6 bases; nucleotides outside the gene matches: 2. Full variable domain (rest looked up from reference TRBV7-3 and TRBJ2-1): GAGVSQTPSNKVTEKGKYVELRCDPISGHTALYWYRQSLGQGPEFLIYFQGTGAADDSGLPNDRFFAVRPEGSVSTLKIQRTERGDSAVYLCASSRLAGVNEQFFGPGTRLTVL.

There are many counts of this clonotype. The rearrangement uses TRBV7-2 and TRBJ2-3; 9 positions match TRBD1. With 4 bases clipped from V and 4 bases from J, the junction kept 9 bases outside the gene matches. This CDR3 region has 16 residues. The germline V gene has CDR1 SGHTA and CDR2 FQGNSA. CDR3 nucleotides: TGTGCCAGCAGCTCGGCGGAGGACAGGGGTGCAGATACGCAGTATTTT. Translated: CASSSAEDRGADTQYF.

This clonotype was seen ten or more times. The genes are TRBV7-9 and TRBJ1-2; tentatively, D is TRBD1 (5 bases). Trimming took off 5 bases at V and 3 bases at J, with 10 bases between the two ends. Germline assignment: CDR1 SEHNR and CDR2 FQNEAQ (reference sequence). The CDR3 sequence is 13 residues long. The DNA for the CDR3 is TGTGCCAGCAGCCTTGGGGCCGACTATGGCTACACCTTC. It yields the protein CASSLGADYGYTF. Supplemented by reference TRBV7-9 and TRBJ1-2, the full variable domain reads DTGVSQNPRHKITKRGQNVTFRCDPISEHNRLYWYRQTLGQGPEFLTYFQNEAQLEKSRLLSDRFSAERPKGSFSTLEIQRTEQGDSAMYLCASSLGADYGYTFGSGTRLTVV.